Below are 24 T cell receptor beta chains sequenced from a single sample in a study of glioma-infiltrating T cells listed by TCRdb under 2016. The sample was run on an Illumina MiSeq. The iRepertoire nested amplicon-rescue multiplex PCR (arm-PCR) platform was used to amplify TCR alpha and beta CDR3 regions from RNA. Clones were called with MiXCR by TCRdb after fastp trimmed the public reads at Q25, and only in-frame beta chains were retained. Under each unique CDR3 protein, matching rows form one entry showing the most common genes and DNA. The sample table contains a few hundred thousand distinct CDR3 sequences; only one count was recorded for around 45% of them. The ten largest make up more than 10% of the sample. Material for sequencing was glioma tissue, nonneoplastic brain tissue, or PBMCs (not recorded which). These receptors were collected from a human donor with low-grade glioma or glioblastoma, undergoing nonglioma brain surgery, or in good health (not recorded which).

This clonotype was seen repeatedly, ten times or more. The CDR3 region is CASSSQDRGNEKLFF. The CDR3 coding sequence is TGTGCCAGTAGTAGCCAAGACAGGGGTAATGAAAAACTGTTTTTT. The V call is TRBV19, the J call TRBJ1-4; 8 nucleotides line up with TRBD1. Germline V gene data show CDR1 as LNHDA and CDR2 as SQIVND (reference sequence). The junction had 5 bases not matched to a gene; V was cut back by 4 bases and J by 4 bases. CDR3 length: 15 residues.

The sample holds one count of this clonotype. The rearrangement links TRBV20-1 to TRBJ2-3, with D perhaps matching TRBD2 (7 bases). The CDR3 has 14 amino acids. From germline, CDR1 is DFQATT and CDR2 SNEGSKA (reference sequence). V was pared by 8 bases and J by 4 bases, with 19 bases between. The CDR3: CSPLNSGGPDTQYF. CDR3 DNA sequence: TGCAGTCCCTTAAACTCGGGGGGCCCAGATACGCAGTATTTT.

As regards this clonotype: Sequence at one end of the junction differs from germline and may be a read error. The chain recombines TRBV28 with TRBJ1-1; D gene unclear. Germline CDR1 is MDHEN and CDR2 is SYDVKM. CDR3 length equals 15 residues. The CDR3 DNA is TGTGCCAGCACCCCCGGGCTGGGGAAGAACACTGAAGCTTCCTTT. This translates into CASTPGLGKNTEASF.

The chain has TRBV5-1 and TRBJ1-2; D is perhaps TRBD1 (6 bases). Per the germline V gene, CDR1 is SGHRS and CDR2 is YFSETQ. Trimming stripped 0 bases from V and 4 bases from J, with 16 bases between. This CDR3 has 16 residues. The CDR3 DNA is TGCGCCAGCAGCTTGGAGGCCGTACAGGGTGGCTATGGCTACACCTTC. Amino acids: CASSLEAVQGGYGYTF.

The chain combines TRBV24-1 with TRBJ2-5; 7 positions match TRBD2. CDR3 length: 17 amino acids. Trimming at V came to 0 bases and at J to 4 bases, leaving 10 bases not matched to a gene. The germline V gene has CDR1 KGHDR and CDR2 SFDVKD. CDR3 protein: CATSDLNAGVGSETQYF. DNA for the CDR3: TGTGCCACCAGTGATTTGAACGCGGGAGTTGGTTCAGAGACCCAGTACTTC.

About this clonotype itself: The junction differs from germline at one of its ends, possibly a read error. This chain uses TRBV15 with TRBJ1-5; no reliable D call. Germline-derived CDR1 and CDR2 are LNHNV and YYDKDF (reference sequence). This CDR3 comprises 14 residues. CDR3 sequence: CATGRDGGYQPQHF. The CDR3 DNA sequence: TGTGCCACCGGCAGAGATGGCGGTTATCAGCCCCAGCATTTT. Full variable domain (missing parts from reference TRBV15 and TRBJ1-5): DAMVIQNPRYQVTQFGKPVTLSCSQTLNHNVMYWYQQKSSQAPKLLFHYYDKDFNNEADTPDNFQSRRPNTSFCFLDIRSPGLGDTAMYLCATGRDGGYQPQHFGDGTRLSIL.

In the case of this clonotype: The junction departs from germline at one end; a sequencing error may be responsible. The CDR3 bases are TGTGCCACCAGTGACACCGGGAGGAATGAGCAGTTCTTC. The encoded protein is CATSDTGRNEQFF. V and J are TRBV6-1 and TRBJ2-1; 7 nucleotides align to TRBD2. CDR1 and CDR2 from the germline V gene are MNHNS and SASEGT. This CDR3 contains 13 residues.

CDR3 in amino acids: CASTYTGDTEAFF. The CDR3, as DNA: TGTGCCAGCACCTATACAGGGGACACTGAAGCTTTCTTT. This chain uses TRBV7-9 with TRBJ1-1, with 7 bases identical to TRBD1. This CDR3 is 13 amino acids long. After removal of 7 bases from V and 3 bases from J, the junction contained 5 bases not matched to a gene. Germline V gene data show CDR1 as SEHNR and CDR2 as FQNEAQ (reference sequence).

The chain recombines TRBV7-2 with TRBJ2-7; perhaps D is TRBD1 or TRBD2 (5 bases each). CDR1 is SGHTA, CDR2 FQGNSA, per germline. The CDR3 consists of 14 residues. With 1 base removed from V and 7 bases from J, the gap between germline ends came to 14 bases. For the CDR3, the DNA is TGTGCCAGCAGCTTAGGCCGAAGGGGACGGGAGCAGTACTTC. Encoded protein: CASSLGRRGREQYF.

With regard to this clonotype: At one end, the junction sequence differs from germline, possibly due to a read error. The chain links TRBV20-1 to TRBJ1-1; perhaps TRBD1 as D (5 bases). Germline CDR1 reads DFQATT; CDR2 reads SNEGSKA (reference sequence). The CDR3 has 17 amino acids. The CDR3 region has the DNA TGCAGTGCTAGAGATCCGACAGTGCAAGGGCTGAACACTAAAGCTTCCTTT. It codes for CSARDPTVQGLNTKASF.

Regarding this clonotype: Because it lacks the conserved phenylalanine or tryptophan at the end, this CDR3 is likely a read error. V and J are TRBV27 and TRBJ2-7; D is unresolved. V lost 2 bases to trimming and J lost 3 bases, with 8 bases between them. The CDR3 covers 13 residues. CDR1 is MNHEY and CDR2 is SMNVEV in the germline V gene (reference sequence). The CDR3 here is CASSLGTHYEQYL. The CDR3 region has the DNA TGTGCCAGCAGTTTAGGCACACACTACGAGCAGTACCTC.

This clonotype turned up a few times. V gene TRBV6-4 combines with J gene TRBJ2-3; tentative D call: TRBD2 (6 bases). Trimming left V 8 bases short and J 2 bases short, with 14 bases between. This CDR3 has 14 amino acids. Germline CDR1 reads MRHNA; CDR2 reads SNTAGT. The CDR3 here is CASRRDFNTDTQYF. Here the CDR3 DNA reads TGTGCCAGCCGCCGGGACTTTAACACAGATACGCAGTATTTT.

V is TRBV4-1 and J is TRBJ2-7, with 7 bases matching TRBD1. Germline V gene sequence: CDR1 MGHRA, CDR2 YSYEKL. With V trimmed by 7 bases and J by 2 bases, 5 bases remained unmatched. The CDR3 covers 13 residues. The CDR3 here is CASIPGQTYEQYF. The CDR3 coding sequence is TGCGCCAGCATCCCGGGACAGACCTACGAGCAGTACTTC.

Worth noting for this clonotype: Since a much larger clone is just one base distant, this may be a read error. The V gene is TRBV15, the J gene TRBJ2-1; 8 nucleotides line up with TRBD1. There are 14 residues in the CDR3. Germline V gene data show CDR1 as LNHNV and CDR2 as YYDKDF (reference sequence). Trimming at V came to 3 bases and at J to 10 bases, leaving 8 bases not matched to a gene. CDR3 protein: CATSRGGTGYEQFF. DNA of the CDR3: TGTGCCACCAGCAGGGGCGGGACAGGTTACGAGCAGTTCTTC.

The rearrangement joins TRBV4-1 to TRBJ1-3; D remains unclear. There are 17 residues in the CDR3. The V end lost 0 bases, the J end lost 0 bases, and 12 bases lay between the germline ends. Germline V gives CDR1 MGHRA, CDR2 YSYEKL. This CDR3 is CASSQEGRRTSGNTIYF. DNA for the CDR3: TGCGCCAGCAGCCAAGAGGGCCGCAGAACCTCTGGAAACACCATATATTTT.

The chain uses TRBV5-1 and TRBJ2-7, with D hard to call. With 0 bases removed from V and 5 bases from J, the gap between germline ends came to 6 bases. Germline CDR1 and CDR2: SGHRS and YFSETQ. The CDR3 has 12 residues. In DNA form, the CDR3 reads TGCGCCAGCAGCTTGGCAAGCCACGAGCAGTACTTC. Its protein is CASSLASHEQYF.

This clonotype has more than one count but fewer than ten. This sequence joins TRBV12-3 or TRBV12-4 and TRBJ1-2, with D possibly TRBD1 on 5 matching bases. The CDR3 is 15 residues long. Between the trimmed V and J ends, which lost 9 bases and 6 bases, there was a span of 23 bases. The CDR3 loop is CASSNGEGLRDGYTF. The CDR3 DNA reads as TGTGCCAGTTCCAATGGGGAGGGGCTGAGGGATGGCTACACCTTC.

This clonotype has only a few counts. The chain uses TRBV6-2 or TRBV6-3 and TRBJ2-1, with D possibly TRBD1 on 5 matching bases. Germline lookup yields CDR1 MNHEY and CDR2 SVGEGT. There are 15 residues in the CDR3. V lost 6 bases to trimming and J lost 7 bases, with 19 bases between them. In DNA form, the CDR3 reads TGTGCCAGCAGCTTGGACATTTCGTTGTGGAATGAGCAGTTCTTC. Its protein product is CASSLDISLWNEQFF.

V and J are TRBV5-1 and TRBJ2-1; perhaps TRBD2 as D (6 bases). V lost 0 bases to trimming and J lost 2 bases, with 9 bases between them. Germline CDR1 SGHRS, CDR2 YFSETQ. The CDR3 length is 15 residues. CDR3 amino acids: CASSLASVTYNEQFF. CDR3 DNA: TGCGCCAGCAGCTTGGCTAGCGTCACCTACAATGAGCAGTTCTTC.

In nucleotides, the CDR3 is TGTGCCAGCAGCCAAGTTGCAAGGCTAGCGGGAGAACACTACAATGAGCAGTTCTTC. Amino acids: CASSQVARLAGEHYNEQFF. The rearrangement links TRBV18 to TRBJ2-1, with TRBD2 matching 10 bases. Trimming at V came to 8 bases and at J to 3 bases, leaving 19 bases not matched to a gene. The length of the CDR3 is 19 residues. CDR1 and CDR2 from the germline V gene are KGHSH and LQKENI.

This clonotype was detected only a few times. This chain links TRBV28 with TRBJ1-6; the D gene is possibly TRBD1 (5 bases). CDR1 and CDR2 (germline): MDHEN, SYDVKM. V was trimmed by 6 bases and J by 7 bases, leaving 10 bases between them. The CDR3 is made up of 13 amino acids. CDR3 amino acids: CASRRGTNSPLHF. In DNA, the CDR3 is TGTGCCAGCAGAAGAGGGACCAATTCACCCCTCCACTTT.

V usage is TRBV28 and J usage is TRBJ1-5; 9 bases match TRBD1. V shed 6 bases and J 6 bases; nucleotides not matched to a gene: 6. CDR1 is MDHEN, CDR2 SYDVKM, per germline. The CDR3 is made up of 14 amino acids. CDR3 sequence (DNA): TGTGCCAGCAGCAAAGGGACAGGGCCTCAGCCCCAGCATTTT. Protein product: CASSKGTGPQPQHF.

This clonotype was counted ten times or more. The V gene is TRBV28, the J gene TRBJ2-3; TRBD2 might be the D (6 bases). CDR3 length equals 14 residues. V was trimmed by 7 bases and J by 3 bases, leaving 14 bases between them. CDR1 and CDR2 (germline): MDHEN, SYDVKM. This CDR3 is CASTSPGETDTQYF. The CDR3 DNA reads TGTGCCAGCACCTCACCGGGGGAGACAGATACGCAGTATTTT.

On this clonotype itself: At one boundary the junction diverges from the germline segment, which might be a read error. The rearrangement uses TRBV10-3 and TRBJ2-5; 10 nucleotides line up with TRBD2. The germline gives CDR1 ENHRY, CDR2 SYGVKD. The CDR3 has 18 amino acids. The CDR3 region is CAISESIPRLAGTETQYF. The CDR3 nucleotides are TGTGCCATCAGTGAGTCAATACCACGACTAGCGGGCACCGAGACCCAGTACTTT.